This T cell receptor (beta chain) was identified in a study of PD-1 blockade in classical Hodgkin lymphoma. General study results and limits: Relative to healthy donors, newly diagnosed patients reportedly had lower baseline TCR diversity, which was reported as lower still in relapsed/refractory patients. Baseline diversity resembling that of newly diagnosed patients was seen in complete responders. Some patients began nivolumab under 1 year after ASCT. These patients were excluded from later analyses.

This clone was recorded once. The antigen is undetermined. Germline CDR1 reads KGHSH; CDR2 reads LQKENI. CDR3 length: 13 amino acids. Trimming pared 1 base from V and 5 bases from J, leaving 8 bases between. Every patient experienced relapse after autologous stem cell transplantation, and brentuximab vedotin exposure varied. From thawed PBMCs, CD4+ T cells were purified using magnetic negative selection. Relapsed/refractory classical Hodgkin lymphoma patients had complete, partial or progressive responses. Assay: immunoSEQ multiplex PCR; the TCRdb copy retains only in-frame clones and omits some. The sample carries 4,000 to 5,000 clones, about 89% recorded once.

The sequence derives from a human donor with classical Hodgkin lymphoma. The chain combines TRBV18 with TRBJ1-1; D not certain. This sample comprised CD4+ T cells from blood, obtained at baseline. CDR3 residues: CASSPRADTEAFF. The DNA for the CDR3 is TGTGCCAGCTCACCACGGGCTGATACTGAAGCTTTCTTT.